This T cell receptor (beta chain) derives from a study of regulatory T cells in long-lasting Graves disease. General observations from the study: Graves' patients with persistent disease showed TCR diversity lower than patients newly diagnosed.

In building TCR beta libraries, iRepertoire HTBI primers were used together with Arm-PCR of CDR3 regions. One entry per CDR3 protein, called by TCRdb with MiXCR from the multiplex PCR reads. The data contain hundreds of thousands of distinct CDR3 sequences, around 12% of them singletons. Time point in this sample: newly diagnosed GD, antithyroid drugs for less than 3 months. The TCR library was made from RNA extracted from PBMCs. From an endocrinology department in Xi'an, China, came the patients. This clonotype was counted ten times or more. Its antigen is not identified. The V and J ends lost 6 bases and 9 bases, in that order; junction bases with no gene match: 14. The CDR3 is 14 amino acids. CDR1 is SQVTM and CDR2 is ANQGSEA in the germline V gene. The same data also contributed to another study, on T cells in Graves' hyperthyroidism and ophthalmopathy.

This TCR derives from a woman in her twenties or thirties with Graves disease. The material was peripheral blood mononuclear cells (PBMCs), obtained at new diagnosis, from a patient treated with antithyroid drugs. The gene calls are TRBV29-1 and TRBJ2-1, with TRBD2 matching over 7 bases. CDR3 bases: TGCAGCGTCGTGACTAGCCCGGGAGTCGGTGAGCAGTTCTTC. This sequence encodes CSVVTSPGVGEQFF.